Listed below are T cell receptor beta chains from one sample, sequenced in a study of T cell responses to AZD1222 COVID-19 vaccine. The repertoire was sequenced with immunoSEQ multiplex PCR; TCRdb's copy has only in-frame clones and lacks some. The table lists about 140,000 clones, less than 95% of them singletons. The source was peripheral blood, collected 28 days after the second AZD1222 dose. The receptors derive from an adult who received the AZD1222 COVID-19 vaccine. Each CDR3 is given with its conserved first and last residue. The order of the fields is D gene, J gene, clone size, V gene, CDR3 protein, CDR3 DNA. The D gene is left open where the match is weak. Clone size, where shown, is once, few, many, or a class for clones that have expanded.

D gene: .; J gene: TRBJ2-7; clone size: .; V gene: TRBV10-3; CDR3 protein: CAIMDPLRAYEQYF; CDR3 DNA: TGTGCCATCATGGACCCCCTAAGGGCCTACGAGCAGTACTTC
D gene: TRBD2; J gene: TRBJ2-2; clone size: .; V gene: TRBV10-3; CDR3 protein: CAISESLGLAGPNTGELFF; CDR3 DNA: TGTGCCATCAGTGAGTCTTTGGGACTAGCGGGACCGAACACCGGGGAGCTGTTTTTT
D gene: .; J gene: TRBJ1-2; clone size: .; V gene: TRBV12-3/TRBV12-4; CDR3 protein: CACLVLNYGYTF; CDR3 DNA: TGTGCCTGCTTAGTTCTTAACTATGGCTACACCTTC
D gene: .; J gene: TRBJ1-1; clone size: .; V gene: TRBV6-5; CDR3 protein: CASSYSQGLNTEAFF; CDR3 DNA: TGTGCCAGCAGTTACTCGCAGGGATTGAACACTGAAGCTTTCTTT
D gene: .; J gene: TRBJ1-5; clone size: .; V gene: TRBV5-8; CDR3 protein: CASSLEGGQPQHF; CDR3 DNA: TGTGCCAGCAGCTTGGAGGGGGGTCAGCCCCAGCATTTT
D gene: .; J gene: TRBJ2-7; clone size: few; V gene: TRBV6-2/TRBV6-3; CDR3 protein: CASSPRRGRTEQYF; CDR3 DNA: TGTGCCAGCAGTCCGAGGCGGGGAAGGACCGAGCAGTACTTC
D gene: TRBD2; J gene: TRBJ2-2; clone size: .; V gene: TRBV19; CDR3 protein: CASMGGVGNTGELFF; CDR3 DNA: TGTGCCAGTATGGGAGGGGTTGGGAACACCGGGGAGCTGTTTTTT
D gene: .; J gene: TRBJ1-1; clone size: .; V gene: TRBV7-9; CDR3 protein: CASTLDKLMNTEAFF; CDR3 DNA: TGTGCCAGCACCCTGGACAAGCTAATGAACACTGAAGCTTTCTTT
D gene: .; J gene: TRBJ1-5; clone size: .; V gene: TRBV12-3/TRBV12-4; CDR3 protein: CASSRLGNQPQHF; CDR3 DNA: TGTGCCAGCAGTAGACTTGGCAATCAGCCCCAGCATTTT
D gene: .; J gene: TRBJ1-2; clone size: .; V gene: TRBV19; CDR3 protein: CASKGRGYGYTF; CDR3 DNA: TGTGCCAGTAAGGGCAGGGGCTATGGCTACACCTTC
D gene: TRBD1; J gene: TRBJ1-6; clone size: .; V gene: TRBV27; CDR3 protein: CASKGTGGVVDNSPLHF; CDR3 DNA: TGTGCCAGCAAGGGGACAGGGGGTGTCGTTGATAATTCACCCCTCCACTTT
D gene: .; J gene: TRBJ1-1; clone size: .; V gene: TRBV2; CDR3 protein: CASSELVGNTEAFF; CDR3 DNA: TGTGCCAGCAGTGAACTGGTAGGGAACACTGAAGCTTTCTTT
D gene: TRBD1; J gene: TRBJ2-3; clone size: .; V gene: TRBV5-1; CDR3 protein: CASSPPGGWGTDTQYF; CDR3 DNA: TGCGCCAGCAGCCCTCCAGGGGGATGGGGCACAGATACGCAGTATTTT
D gene: TRBD1; J gene: TRBJ1-4; clone size: .; V gene: TRBV19; CDR3 protein: CATRTGGGEKLFF; CDR3 DNA: TGTGCCACCCGAACAGGGGGCGGTGAAAAACTGTTTTTT
D gene: TRBD2; J gene: TRBJ2-3; clone size: .; V gene: TRBV10-3; CDR3 protein: CTIGLSGGADTQYF; CDR3 DNA: TGTACCATCGGTTTATCGGGGGGGGCAGATACGCAGTATTTT
D gene: .; J gene: TRBJ2-1; clone size: .; V gene: TRBV30; CDR3 protein: CAWSPGQSSYNEQFF; CDR3 DNA: TGTGCCTGGAGTCCAGGGCAAAGCTCCTACAATGAGCAGTTCTTC
D gene: .; J gene: TRBJ1-6; clone size: .; V gene: TRBV7-2; CDR3 protein: CASSSQGPVSPLHF; CDR3 DNA: TGTGCCAGCAGCTCGCAGGGACCGGTCTCACCCCTCCACTTT
D gene: .; J gene: TRBJ2-2; clone size: .; V gene: TRBV14; CDR3 protein: CASSQDAGRELFF; CDR3 DNA: TGTGCCAGCAGCCAAGATGCCGGCCGGGAGCTGTTTTTT
D gene: TRBD1; J gene: TRBJ1-5; clone size: .; V gene: TRBV20-1; CDR3 protein: CSASVTPGQRNQPQHF; CDR3 DNA: TGCAGTGCTAGTGTAACTCCGGGACAGCGGAATCAGCCCCAGCATTTT
D gene: .; J gene: TRBJ1-3; clone size: .; V gene: TRBV4-2; CDR3 protein: CASSQEPADRGGTGNTIYF; CDR3 DNA: TGTGCCAGCAGCCAAGAACCCGCCGATAGGGGGGGCACTGGAAACACCATATATTTT
D gene: .; J gene: TRBJ2-3; clone size: .; V gene: TRBV27; CDR3 protein: CASSSFTDTQYF; CDR3 DNA: TGTGCCAGCAGTTCTTTCACAGATACGCAGTATTTT
D gene: TRBD2; J gene: TRBJ2-7; clone size: .; V gene: TRBV5-1; CDR3 protein: CASSSGTSSYEQYF; CDR3 DNA: TGCGCCAGCAGCTCCGGGACTAGCAGCTACGAGCAGTACTTC
D gene: TRBD2; J gene: TRBJ2-1; clone size: .; V gene: TRBV19; CDR3 protein: CASSPGLPHRSSYNEQFF; CDR3 DNA: TGTGCCAGTAGTCCGGGACTACCTCACCGCTCGTCCTACAATGAGCAGTTCTTC
D gene: .; J gene: TRBJ2-2; clone size: once; V gene: TRBV3-1/TRBV3-2; CDR3 protein: CASSLQLTGELFF; CDR3 DNA: TGTGCCAGCAGCCTACAGCTAACCGGGGAGCTGTTTTTT
D gene: .; J gene: TRBJ2-2; clone size: .; V gene: TRBV7-3; CDR3 protein: CASSLNPNTGELFF; CDR3 DNA: TGTGCCAGCAGCTTAAACCCGAACACCGGGGAGCTGTTTTTT
D gene: .; J gene: TRBJ2-1; clone size: .; V gene: TRBV6-1; CDR3 protein: CASSETPLAPNEQFF; CDR3 DNA: TGTGCCAGCAGTGAAACACCGTTGGCTCCCAATGAGCAGTTCTTC
D gene: .; J gene: TRBJ2-6; clone size: .; V gene: TRBV27; CDR3 protein: CASSSSGANVLTF; CDR3 DNA: TGTGCCAGCAGTAGCTCTGGGGCCAACGTCCTGACTTTC
D gene: .; J gene: TRBJ1-3; clone size: .; V gene: TRBV21-1; CDR3 protein: CASKGGSGNTIYF; CDR3 DNA: TGTGCCAGCAAGGGTGGCAGTGGAAACACCATATATTTT
D gene: .; J gene: TRBJ1-3; clone size: .; V gene: TRBV5-1; CDR3 protein: CASSLGYGGEGNTIYF; CDR3 DNA: TGCGCCAGCAGCTTGGGTTATGGGGGCGAAGGAAACACCATATATTTT
D gene: .; J gene: TRBJ2-1; clone size: .; V gene: TRBV4-3; CDR3 protein: CASSQAGGEQFF; CDR3 DNA: TGCGCCAGCAGCCAAGCCGGTGGAGAGCAGTTCTTC
D gene: .; J gene: TRBJ1-2; clone size: .; V gene: TRBV5-1; CDR3 protein: CASRGTGADGYTF; CDR3 DNA: TGCGCCAGCAGAGGGACCGGGGCAGATGGCTACACCTTC
D gene: .; J gene: TRBJ2-5; clone size: .; V gene: TRBV11-2; CDR3 protein: CASSLQGRRETQYF; CDR3 DNA: TGTGCCAGCAGCTTACAGGGACGGAGAGAGACCCAGTACTTC
D gene: .; J gene: TRBJ2-3; clone size: .; V gene: TRBV4-2; CDR3 protein: CASSGPSADTQYF; CDR3 DNA: TGTGCCAGCAGCGGACCTTCGGCAGATACGCAGTATTTT
D gene: TRBD1; J gene: TRBJ2-1; clone size: .; V gene: TRBV11-2; CDR3 protein: CASRAWGQGKQEQFF; CDR3 DNA: TGTGCCAGCAGGGCCTGGGGACAGGGGAAGCAGGAGCAGTTCTTC
D gene: .; J gene: TRBJ1-5; clone size: .; V gene: TRBV18; CDR3 protein: CASSAGVPYSNQPQHF; CDR3 DNA: TGTGCCAGCTCGGCGGGGGTACCTTATAGCAATCAGCCCCAGCATTTT
D gene: TRBD2; J gene: TRBJ2-3; clone size: .; V gene: TRBV19; CDR3 protein: CASTKRAGSTDTQYF; CDR3 DNA: TGTGCCAGTACCAAAAGAGCGGGGAGCACAGATACGCAGTATTTT
D gene: .; J gene: TRBJ1-4; clone size: .; V gene: TRBV19; CDR3 protein: CASSDRATNEKLFF; CDR3 DNA: TGTGCCAGTAGTGACCGTGCAACTAATGAAAAACTGTTTTTT
D gene: TRBD1; J gene: TRBJ2-3; clone size: .; V gene: TRBV9; CDR3 protein: CASSVGQQGDTQYF; CDR3 DNA: TGTGCCAGCAGCGTAGGGCAACAGGGGGATACGCAGTATTTT
D gene: TRBD1; J gene: TRBJ2-3; clone size: .; V gene: TRBV19; CDR3 protein: CASRPGTGVLIDTQYF; CDR3 DNA: TGTGCCAGTAGGCCCGGGACAGGGGTTTTAATCGATACGCAGTATTTT
D gene: .; J gene: TRBJ1-5; clone size: .; V gene: TRBV19; CDR3 protein: CASNPTMPGAQPQHF; CDR3 DNA: TGTGCCAGTAATCCAACTATGCCAGGAGCTCAGCCCCAGCATTTT
D gene: TRBD2; J gene: TRBJ2-1; clone size: .; V gene: TRBV6-2/TRBV6-3; CDR3 protein: CASSYASGRGSKEQFF; CDR3 DNA: TGTGCCAGCAGTTACGCTAGCGGGAGGGGGAGTAAAGAGCAGTTCTTC
D gene: TRBD1; J gene: TRBJ1-2; clone size: .; V gene: TRBV10-3; CDR3 protein: CAITGTGAYGYTF; CDR3 DNA: TGTGCCATCACTGGGACAGGGGCCTATGGCTACACCTTC
D gene: TRBD1; J gene: TRBJ2-7; clone size: few; V gene: TRBV24-1; CDR3 protein: CATSAAGDRGRDYEQYF; CDR3 DNA: TGTGCCACCAGTGCGGCAGGGGACAGGGGAAGGGACTACGAGCAGTACTTC
D gene: TRBD2; J gene: TRBJ2-3; clone size: .; V gene: TRBV7-2; CDR3 protein: CASSSEAGKTQYF; CDR3 DNA: TGTGCCAGCAGCTCTGAAGCGGGGAAAACGCAGTATTTT
D gene: TRBD1; J gene: TRBJ1-2; clone size: .; V gene: TRBV28; CDR3 protein: CASSLHPGQGYGYTF; CDR3 DNA: TGTGCCAGCAGTTTACATCCGGGACAGGGATATGGCTACACCTTC
D gene: .; J gene: TRBJ1-4; clone size: .; V gene: TRBV28; CDR3 protein: CASSAPGGGEKLFF; CDR3 DNA: TGTGCCAGCAGCGCGCCTGGTGGTGGTGAAAAACTGTTTTTT
D gene: .; J gene: TRBJ1-2; clone size: once; V gene: TRBV28; CDR3 protein: CASSPTDRRYNYGYTF; CDR3 DNA: TGTGCCAGCAGTCCTACTGATCGGCGGTATAACTATGGCTACACCTTC